The 3 T cell receptor beta chains below all came from one sample that was sequenced in a study of OX40 agonist ivuxolimab in advanced cancers. Only in-frame clones appear in the TCRdb table, and some are missing; sequencing was by immunoSEQ multiplex PCR. This sample has roughly 71,000 clones; around 83% occur once, and the top ten carry about 1.7%. The source material was CD4+ or CD8+ T cells sorted from blood, sampled in a trial of the OX40 agonist ivuxolimab. These receptors all stem from an adult with an advanced solid tumor such as melanoma, head and neck, liver or kidney cancer.

The chain joins TRBV15 to TRBJ2-2; D is unresolved. Trimming removed 0 bases at V and 5 bases at J, with 10 bases between. The CDR3 loop spans 15 amino acids. Germline V CDR1 and CDR2: LNHNV, YYDKDF (reference sequence). The CDR3 region is CATSRDGSSTGELFF. The CDR3 bases are TGTGCCACCAGCAGAGATGGTAGCTCAACCGGGGAGCTGTTTTTT.

The rearrangement links TRBV2 to TRBJ2-7; TRBD2 matches 8 bases. V shed 4 bases, J shed 0 bases, and the junction held 11 bases outside the gene matches. The germline V gene encodes CDR1 SNHLY and CDR2 FYNNEI. This CDR3 contains 17 residues. The CDR3 reads CASSVRSGGGVSYEQYF. Written as DNA, the CDR3 is TGTGCCAGCAGTGTACGGTCGGGAGGGGGGGTCTCCTACGAGCAGTACTTC.

The V and J genes are TRBV7-2 and TRBJ2-7; possibly TRBD1 or TRBD2 for D (5 bases each). The germline V and J ends were trimmed by 0 bases and 9 bases, with 21 bases remaining between them. Germline V CDR1 and CDR2: SGHTA, FQGNSA. CDR3 size: 16 residues. CDR3: CASSLASGTGLYLQYF. The CDR3 nucleotides read TGTGCCAGCAGCTTAGCCTCCGGGACCGGGCTGTATCTGCAGTACTTC.